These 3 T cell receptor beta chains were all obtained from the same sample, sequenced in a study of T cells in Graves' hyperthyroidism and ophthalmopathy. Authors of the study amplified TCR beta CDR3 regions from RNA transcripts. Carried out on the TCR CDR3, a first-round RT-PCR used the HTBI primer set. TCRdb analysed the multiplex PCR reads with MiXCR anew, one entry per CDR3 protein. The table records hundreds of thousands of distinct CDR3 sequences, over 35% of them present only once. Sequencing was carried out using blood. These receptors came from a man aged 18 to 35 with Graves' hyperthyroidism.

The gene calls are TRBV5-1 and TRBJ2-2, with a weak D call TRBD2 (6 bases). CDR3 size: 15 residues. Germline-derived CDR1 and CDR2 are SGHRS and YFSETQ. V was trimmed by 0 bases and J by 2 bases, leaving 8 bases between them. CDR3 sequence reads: CASSLDGGNTGELFF. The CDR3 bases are TGCGCCAGCAGCTTGGACGGGGGAAACACCGGGGAGCTGTTTTTT.

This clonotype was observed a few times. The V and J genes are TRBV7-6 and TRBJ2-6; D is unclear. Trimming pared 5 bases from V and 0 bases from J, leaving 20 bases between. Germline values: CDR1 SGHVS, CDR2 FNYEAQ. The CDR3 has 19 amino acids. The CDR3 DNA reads TGTGCCAGCAGCCCCCGTCCCTCCCGCTTCGACTCTGGGGCCAACGTCCTGACTTTC. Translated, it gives CASSPRPSRFDSGANVLTF. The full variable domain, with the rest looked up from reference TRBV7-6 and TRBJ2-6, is GAGVSQSPRYKVTKRGQDVALRCDPISGHVSLYWYRQALGQGPEFLTYFNYEAQQDKSGLPNDRFSAERPEGSISTLTIQRTEQRDSAMYRCASSPRPSRFDSGANVLTFGAGSRLTVL.

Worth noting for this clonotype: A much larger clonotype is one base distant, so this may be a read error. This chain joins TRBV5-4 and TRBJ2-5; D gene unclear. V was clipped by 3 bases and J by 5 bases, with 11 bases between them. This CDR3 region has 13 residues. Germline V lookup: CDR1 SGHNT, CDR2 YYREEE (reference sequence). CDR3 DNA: TGTGCCAGCAGCTGGACGGTTTGGGAGACCCAGTACTTC. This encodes CASSWTVWETQYF.